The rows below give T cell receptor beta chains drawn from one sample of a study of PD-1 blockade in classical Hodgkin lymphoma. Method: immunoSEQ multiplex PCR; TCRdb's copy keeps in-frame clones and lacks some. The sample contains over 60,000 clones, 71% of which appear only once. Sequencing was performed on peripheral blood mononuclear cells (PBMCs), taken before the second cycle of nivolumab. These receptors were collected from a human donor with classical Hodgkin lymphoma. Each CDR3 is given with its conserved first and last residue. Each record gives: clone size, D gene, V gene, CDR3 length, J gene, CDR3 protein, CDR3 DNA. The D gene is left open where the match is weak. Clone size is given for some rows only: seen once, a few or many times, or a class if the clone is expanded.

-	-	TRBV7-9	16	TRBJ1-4	CASSLAIGGTNEKLFF	TGTGCCAGCAGCCTTGCCATCGGGGGAACTAATGAAAAACTGTTTTTT
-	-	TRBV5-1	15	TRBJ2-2	CANSVSGQNTGELFF	TGCGCCAACAGCGTCTCGGGACAGAACACCGGGGAGCTGTTTTTT
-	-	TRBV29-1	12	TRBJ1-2	CSVESGRYGYTF	TGCAGCGTTGAATCCGGTCGCTATGGCTACACCTTC
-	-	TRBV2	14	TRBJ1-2	CASSVSVLNYGYTF	TGTGCCAGCAGTGTTTCGGTACTTAACTATGGCTACACCTTC
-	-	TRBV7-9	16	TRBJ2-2	CASSFWSSAATGELFF	TGTGCCAGCAGCTTTTGGAGTAGCGCAGCAACCGGGGAGCTGTTTTTT
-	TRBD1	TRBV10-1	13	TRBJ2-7	CASSAWTGGEQYF	TGCGCCAGCAGTGCTTGGACAGGGGGAGAGCAGTACTTC
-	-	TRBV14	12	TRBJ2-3	CASSQVTDTQYF	TGTGCCAGCAGCCAGGTTACAGATACGCAGTATTTT
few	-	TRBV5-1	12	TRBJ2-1	CASSSPQNEQFF	TGCGCCAGCAGCTCCCCACAGAATGAGCAGTTCTTC
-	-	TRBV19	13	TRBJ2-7	CASSPQSSYEQYF	TGTGCCAGTAGTCCGCAAAGCTCCTACGAGCAGTACTTC
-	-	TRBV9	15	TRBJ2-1	CASSPAEGLDNEQFF	TGTGCCAGCAGCCCCGCAGAAGGGTTAGACAATGAGCAGTTCTTC
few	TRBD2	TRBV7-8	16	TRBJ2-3	CASSGTSGLGGDTQYF	TGTGCCAGCAGCGGGACTAGCGGCCTGGGGGGAGATACGCAGTATTTT
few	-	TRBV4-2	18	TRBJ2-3	CASSQRLGEGEVADTQYF	TGTGCCAGCAGCCAAAGGCTCGGGGAAGGGGAGGTCGCAGATACGCAGTATTTT
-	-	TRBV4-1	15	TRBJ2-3	CASSQGQTGTDTQYF	TGCGCCAGCAGCCAAGGACAAACGGGCACAGATACGCAGTATTTT
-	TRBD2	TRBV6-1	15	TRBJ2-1	CASSARTSGKNEQFF	TGTGCCAGCAGTGCGAGGACTAGCGGGAAGAATGAGCAGTTCTTC